This TCR beta chain was observed in a study of shared clonotypes between healthy human individuals. About the research overall: Researchers drew samples from two women and a few men aged 18 to 49. General study results and limits: Memory subsets had estimated richness that was generally smaller than that of naive subsets.

Worth noting for this clone: The antigen is undetermined.

Assay used: immunoSEQ multiplex PCR; TCRdb lists only in-frame clones, some missing. The sample has about 2 million clones; 85% to 95% are singletons. V gave up 0 bases and J gave up 1 base, with 11 bases separating them. The CDR3 covers 15 residues. CDR1 SGHRS and CDR2 YFSETQ come from the germline V gene. This sequence joins TRBV5-1 and TRBJ2-7; perhaps TRBD1 as D (6 bases). This clonotype was sampled from a man between 18 and 35 years old in good health. Specimen: naive CD4+ T cells sorted from blood. Indicated subset: CD45RA+ positively selected. This CDR3 reads CASSLEGTPSYEQYF. Written as DNA, the CDR3 is TGCGCCAGCAGCTTGGAGGGGACACCATCCTACGAGCAGTACTTC.